Following are 10 T cell receptor beta chains from one sample sequenced in a study of blood T cell repertoires in COVID-19. The method was immunoSEQ multiplex PCR; TCRdb's version includes in-frame clones alone and lacks a portion of them. The repertoire holds approximately 260,000 clones, with 86% as singletons. The material sequenced was PBMCs or T cells enriched from blood (not recorded which). The receptors derive from a woman between 40 and 50 years old with acute COVID-19.

The chain links TRBV7-9 to TRBJ1-2, with D possibly matching TRBD1 (5 bases). Germline CDR1 reads SEHNR; CDR2 reads FQNEAQ (reference sequence). V lost 1 base to trimming and J lost 8 bases, with 11 bases between them. This CDR3 region has 13 residues. In nucleotides, the CDR3 is TGTGCCAGCAGCTTAGACCCAGGGCGAGGCTACACCTTC. This gives the protein CASSLDPGRGYTF.

The J gene is TRBJ1-3, the V gene TRBV19; D remains ambiguous. Deletions cut 3 bases from V and 1 base from J, with 7 bases between. This CDR3 region has 14 residues. Germline CDR1 LNHDA, CDR2 SQIVND (reference sequence). CDR3 sequence: CASSISVSGNTIYF. CDR3 nucleotide sequence: TGTGCCAGTAGTATTTCGGTTTCTGGAAACACCATATATTTT.

The chain recombines TRBV24-1 with TRBJ2-2, with D perhaps matching TRBD2 (6 bases). Deletions cut 4 bases from V and 9 bases from J, with 11 bases between. This CDR3 is 13 amino acids long. In germline, CDR1 is KGHDR, CDR2 SFDVKD. CDR3 in amino acids: CATSDAGYRELFF. In nucleotides, the CDR3 is TGTGCCACCAGTGACGCGGGGTACCGGGAGCTGTTTTTT.

V and J are TRBV27 and TRBJ2-1, with TRBD2 identical over 9 bases. Germline trimming cut 6 bases from V and 5 bases from J; bases unmatched to any gene: 5. Germline V gene lookup returns CDR1 MNHEY and CDR2 SMNVEV (reference sequence). The CDR3 consists of 14 residues. The DNA of the CDR3 is TGTGCCAGCAGGCTAGCGGGGACAGACAATGAGCAGTTCTTC. This sequence encodes CASRLAGTDNEQFF.

This clone showed up just a few times. The chain joins TRBV3-1 (or the pseudogene TRBV3-2) to TRBJ1-6; possibly TRBD1 for D (5 bases). Germline CDR1 reads LGHDT; CDR2 reads YNNKEL (reference sequence). V was shortened by 1 base and J by 10 bases, with 11 bases between the two germline ends. CDR3 length equals 14 residues. CDR3 loop: CASSQGLQGSPLHF. The DNA for the CDR3 is TGTGCCAGCAGCCAAGGACTCCAGGGCTCACCCCTCCACTTT.

The chain couples TRBV6-2 or TRBV6-3 to TRBJ1-2; 8 positions match TRBD1. Per germline, CDR1 MNHEY and CDR2 SVGEGT. The CDR3 sequence is 15 residues long. The J segment lost 7 bases and the V segment lost 2 bases, leaving 9 bases of the junction unmatched. The CDR3 is CASSYAGTGAGGYTF. The CDR3 nucleotides are TGTGCCAGCAGTTACGCCGGGACAGGAGCAGGTGGCTACACCTTC.

The chain recombines TRBV2 with TRBJ2-7; 11 positions match TRBD1. Germline V lookup: CDR1 SNHLY, CDR2 FYNNEI. This CDR3 has 15 residues. V gave up 6 bases and J gave up 5 bases; unmatched junction bases: 9. This CDR3 reads CASSVRTGGRDEQYF. CDR3 nucleotides: TGTGCCAGCAGCGTACGGACAGGGGGCCGGGACGAGCAGTACTTC.

The chain is built from TRBV2 and TRBJ1-1; D remains ambiguous. In germline, CDR1 is SNHLY, CDR2 FYNNEI. This CDR3 is 14 amino acids long. Trimming stripped 6 bases from V and 1 base from J, with 12 bases between. CDR3 sequence: CASSAAVENTEAFF. In DNA, the CDR3 is TGTGCCAGCAGCGCAGCGGTGGAGAACACTGAAGCTTTCTTT.

J is TRBJ2-3 and V is TRBV5-4; 12 positions agree with TRBD2. The germline CDR1 and CDR2 sequences are SGHNT and YYREEE (reference sequence). V shed 4 bases and J 5 bases; nucleotides not matched to a gene: 8. This CDR3 is 16 amino acids long. The CDR3 loop reads CASSTKTSGSVDTQYF. Here the CDR3 DNA reads TGTGCCAGCAGCACAAAGACTAGCGGGAGTGTAGATACGCAGTATTTT.

The chain employs TRBV9 and TRBJ1-3, with 7 bases matching TRBD1. Germline V lookup: CDR1 SGDLS, CDR2 YYNGEE. V gave up 0 bases and J gave up 8 bases; unmatched junction bases: 5. CDR3 length: 14 residues. CDR3 sequence (DNA): TGTGCCAGCAGCGTAGTCGCCACAGGGGACACCATATATTTT. Protein: CASSVVATGDTIYF.